Listed below are T cell receptor beta chains from one sample, sequenced in a study of PD-1 blockade in classical Hodgkin lymphoma. Sequencing used immunoSEQ multiplex PCR; TCRdb keeps in-frame clones, though not all of them. Of roughly 30,000 clones in the sample, roughly 85% were seen once. Sequencing used peripheral blood mononuclear cells (PBMCs), obtained before the second cycle of nivolumab. These receptors were collected from a human donor with classical Hodgkin lymphoma. Both conserved end residues are part of each CDR3. Fields, in order: D gene, J gene, V gene, clone size, CDR3 protein, CDR3 DNA. The D gene is left open where the match is weak. Clone size is stated in some rows and not others, as once, few, many or a class when expanded.

>TRBD1|TRBJ2-7|TRBV7-9|NA
CASSSSGTASSEQYF
TGTGCCAGCAGCTCCTCCGGGACAGCCTCCAGCGAGCAGTACTTC
>NA|TRBJ1-1|TRBV6-6|NA
CASSLQGMNTEAFF
TGTGCCAGCAGTTTACAGGGCATGAACACTGAAGCTTTCTTT
>NA|TRBJ2-7|TRBV4-2|once
CASSQDRQAAYEQYF
TGTGCCAGCAGCCAGGACCGACAGGCCGCCTACGAGCAGTACTTC
>TRBD1|TRBJ2-7|TRBV11-2|NA
CASSAGTGNYEQYF
TGTGCCAGCAGCGCTGGGACAGGCAACTACGAGCAGTACTTC
>NA|TRBJ2-3|TRBV2|NA
CANLRGGTQYF
TGTGCCAACCTTAGGGGTGGTACGCAGTATTTT
>NA|TRBJ2-1|TRBV7-8|NA
CASSLRKTAYLYNEQFF
TGTGCCAGCAGCTTAAGGAAGACAGCTTACCTTTACAATGAGCAGTTCTTC
>NA|TRBJ2-5|TRBV13|NA
CASSMPGTARGTQYF
TGTGCCAGCAGCATGCCGGGAACTGCACGCGGGACCCAGTACTTC
>NA|TRBJ2-3|TRBV20-1|NA
CSASGIDTQYF
TGCAGTGCTAGCGGGATTGATACGCAGTATTTT
>NA|TRBJ2-4|TRBV6-6|medium-sized
CASSSTGTKKNIQYF
TGTGCCAGCAGTTCCACCGGGACAAAGAAAAACATTCAGTACTTC
>NA|TRBJ1-1|TRBV19|NA
CASRSSEAFF
TGTGCCAGTCGGTCCAGTGAAGCTTTCTTT
>TRBD1|TRBJ2-7|TRBV11-1|few
CASSQRQGTYEQYF
TGTGCCAGCAGCCAAAGACAGGGCACCTACGAGCAGTACTTC
>NA|TRBJ2-7|TRBV7-9|few
CASSLELGEQYF
TGTGCCAGCAGTTTAGAGCTGGGCGAGCAGTACTTC
>NA|TRBJ1-5|TRBV7-2|NA
CASSFTGTYSNQPQHF
TGTGCCAGCAGCTTTACGGGGACGTATAGCAATCAGCCCCAGCATTTT
>NA|TRBJ2-3|TRBV6-1|NA
CASSNRVPSTDTQYF
TGTGCCAGCAGCAACCGGGTCCCTAGCACAGATACGCAGTATTTT
>NA|TRBJ1-5|TRBV28|NA
CASSLWSGYSNQPQHF
TGTGCCAGCAGTTTATGGTCCGGTTATAGCAATCAGCCCCAGCATTTT
>NA|TRBJ1-1|TRBV19|NA
CASAGYMNTEAFF
TGTGCCAGTGCAGGGTACATGAACACTGAAGCTTTCTTT
>NA|TRBJ1-4|TRBV4-1|few
CASSQVDMGFVNEKLFF
TGCGCCAGCAGCCAAGTGGACATGGGCTTTGTGAATGAAAAACTGTTTTTT
>TRBD2|TRBJ2-2|TRBV4-3|NA
CASSQDRLAGEGTGELFF
TGCGCCAGCAGCCAAGACCGGCTAGCGGGAGAGGGGACCGGGGAGCTGTTTTTT
>TRBD1|TRBJ2-7|TRBV28|NA
CASSFQDRFSYEQYF
TGTGCCAGCAGTTTCCAGGACAGGTTTTCCTACGAGCAGTACTTC
>NA|TRBJ2-3|TRBV11-1|NA
CASSLGLFLADTQYF
TGTGCCAGCAGCTTAGGACTATTTCTCGCAGATACGCAGTATTTT
>TRBD1|TRBJ2-7|TRBV5-8|NA
CASSLGQGSSEQYF
TGTGCCAGCAGCTTGGGACAGGGCTCGAGCGAGCAGTACTTC
>TRBD1|TRBJ1-1|TRBV28|few
CASSLRQGSTEAFF
TGTGCCAGCAGTTTGAGACAGGGGAGCACTGAAGCTTTCTTT
>NA|TRBJ2-1|TRBV19|NA
CASSINGESSYNEQFF
TGTGCCAGTAGTATCAACGGGGAGAGCTCCTACAATGAGCAGTTCTTC
>NA|TRBJ2-2|TRBV6-5|NA
CASGLGARGTGELFF
TGTGCCAGCGGCCTGGGGGCACGGGGCACCGGGGAGCTGTTTTTT